Listed here are 29 T cell receptor beta chains from one sample, sequenced in a study of identical twins. TCRdb passed the 5' RACE reads through MiXCR, listing each CDR3 protein once. The table includes 1.5 million to 2 million distinct CDR3 sequences, more than 30% detected once. Sequencing used cord blood. The receptor source for this set is a newborn girl in good health.

This clonotype was counted between two and nine times. V and J are TRBV11-2 and TRBJ2-1; D is tentatively TRBD1 or TRBD2 (6 bases each). V was cut by 5 bases and J by 6 bases, with 20 bases left in between. Germline V gives CDR1 SGHAT, CDR2 FQNNGV. The CDR3 has 16 amino acids. CDR3 amino acids: CASSRVLRDTGNEQFF. The CDR3, as DNA: TGTGCCAGCAGCCGGGTTCTGCGGGACACGGGCAATGAGCAGTTCTTC.

The J gene is TRBJ1-5, the V gene TRBV10-3, with D possibly TRBD1 on 6 matching bases. This CDR3 spans 13 amino acids. Trimming left V 8 bases short and J 2 bases short, with 10 bases between. The V gene's germline CDR1 is ENHRY and CDR2 SYGVKD. The CDR3 here is CAIGAGGNQPQHF. The CDR3 DNA reads as TGTGCCATCGGGGCAGGGGGCAATCAGCCCCAGCATTTT.

The V call is TRBV13, the J call TRBJ2-5; D unresolved. CDR1 is PRHDT and CDR2 is FYEKMQ in the germline V gene (reference sequence). The ends were cut back, 8 bases at V and 2 bases at J, with 15 bases in the middle. There are 14 residues in the CDR3. DNA for the CDR3: TGTGCCAGCTCGACTTCAGGCAGGCAAGAGACCCAGTACTTC. Its protein product is CASSTSGRQETQYF.

This clonotype was counted once. The chain uses TRBV7-6 and TRBJ1-5; tentative D call: TRBD1 (5 bases). This CDR3 spans 13 amino acids. V lost 5 bases, J lost 6 bases, and 11 bases lay in between. Germline values: CDR1 SGHVS, CDR2 FNYEAQ. The CDR3 sequence is CASSGIGGQPQHF. CDR3 DNA: TGTGCCAGCAGCGGGATTGGGGGTCAGCCCCAGCATTTT.

This clonotype showed up just a few times. The chain couples TRBV12-3 or TRBV12-4 to TRBJ2-7; 8 bases line up with TRBD2. V lost 5 bases, J lost 2 bases, and 17 bases stayed unmatched. The CDR3 covers 18 residues. The CDR3 nucleotides read TGTGCCAGCAGTGGTACGGGACTAGTTTCTTTATCCCCCTACGAGCAGTACTTC. Amino acids: CASSGTGLVSLSPYEQYF.

A word on this clonotype: A read error is possible here, since a much larger clone lies one base away. The V call is TRBV25-1, the J call TRBJ2-5; the D gene could be TRBD1 or TRBD2 (5 bases each). The length of the CDR3 is 13 residues. Trimming pared 4 bases from V and 10 bases from J, leaving 16 bases between. Germline V gene sequence: CDR1 MGHDK, CDR2 SYGVNS. The CDR3 nucleotides read TGTGCCAGCAGTGTAACTTCGGGGACGGTCCAGTACTTC. Encoded protein: CASSVTSGTVQYF.

This clonotype was observed many times. The V call is TRBV12-5, the J call TRBJ2-1; no definite D call. The CDR3 runs 14 residues. V gave up 1 base and J gave up 7 bases, with 11 bases separating them. Germline V gene sequence: CDR1 LGHNT, CDR2 FRNRAP. CDR3 loop: CASGLGAVTNEQFF. CDR3 DNA sequence: TGTGCTAGTGGTTTGGGGGCCGTTACGAATGAGCAGTTCTTC.

This clonotype has a handful of counts. The junction departs from germline at one end; a sequencing error may be responsible. The chain combines TRBV6-5 with TRBJ1-2; 8 bases map to TRBD1. The germline V gene encodes CDR1 MNHEY and CDR2 SVGAGI. CDR3 length: 15 residues. The CDR3 region has the DNA TGTGCCAGCAGTCACTCAGGGGGCCCTAACTATGGCTACACCTTC. This codes for CASSHSGGPNYGYTF.

The chain carries TRBV10-2 and TRBJ2-3; D gene ambiguous. Per germline, CDR1 WSHSY and CDR2 SAAADI. Deletions cut 7 bases from V and 5 bases from J, with 10 bases between. This CDR3 region has 12 residues. In nucleotides, the CDR3 is TGCGCCAGCATTAAGACTGGAGATACGCAGTATTTT. Encoded protein: CASIKTGDTQYF.

The chain employs TRBV12-3 or TRBV12-4 and TRBJ2-1; D perhaps matches TRBD2 (5 bases). V was cut by 3 bases and J by 9 bases, with 12 bases left in between. This CDR3 is 13 amino acids long. The CDR3 nucleotides read TGTGCCAGCAGTTTGAGGGATTCGGGTGAGCAGTTCTTC. It is translated as CASSLRDSGEQFF.

This clonotype has a count of ten or more. The genes are TRBV11-2 and TRBJ2-7, with a possible D match to TRBD2 (5 bases). The germline V gene encodes CDR1 SGHAT and CDR2 FQNNGV. There are 14 residues in the CDR3. Trimming took off 2 bases at V and 3 bases at J, with 11 bases between the two ends. The CDR3 nucleotides are TGTGCCAGCAGCTTAATCAAGGAGGTCTACGAGCAGTACTTC. Translating it yields CASSLIKEVYEQYF.

The rearrangement links TRBV20-1 to TRBJ2-3; 8 nucleotides align to TRBD1. There are 14 residues in the CDR3. Germline V CDR1 and CDR2: DFQATT, SNEGSKA (reference sequence). This chain's CDR3 is CRASQGDWTDTQYF. The CDR3 region has the DNA TGCAGGGCCTCACAGGGGGACTGGACAGATACGCAGTATTTT.

The chain links TRBV24-1 to TRBJ1-2, with TRBD1 matching over 9 bases. Trimming took 0 bases from V and 8 from J; bases not matched to a gene: 3. The CDR3 runs to 14 residues. The V gene's germline CDR1 is KGHDR and CDR2 SFDVKD. Here the CDR3 DNA reads TGTGCCACCAGTGATTTGACGGACAGGGGCGGCTACACCTTC. Amino acids: CATSDLTDRGGYTF.

This clonotype appeared a few times. V and J are TRBV6-2 or TRBV6-3 and TRBJ1-5, with D possibly being TRBD1 (5 bases). V shed 1 base and J shed 3 bases, with 13 bases lying between them. The CDR3 is 16 amino acids. Per the germline V gene, CDR1 is MNHEY and CDR2 is SVGEGT. CDR3 sequence: CASSYWGSPNNQPQHF. DNA for the CDR3: TGTGCCAGCAGTTACTGGGGGTCGCCAAACAATCAGCCCCAGCATTTT.

This clonotype came up a few times. The chain links TRBV5-1 to TRBJ1-2, with TRBD1 as a possible D gene (6 bases). V was cut by 0 bases and J by 2 bases, with 11 bases left in between. In germline, CDR1 is SGHRS, CDR2 YFSETQ. The CDR3 length is 15 residues. This chain's CDR3 is CASSLAGDKNYGYTF. The CDR3 DNA sequence: TGCGCCAGCAGCTTGGCGGGGGACAAAAACTATGGCTACACCTTC.

This clonotype was seen many times. V gene TRBV5-1 combines with J gene TRBJ2-1; unclear D gene. The ends were cut back, 1 base at V and 0 bases at J, with 11 bases in the middle. The CDR3 is made up of 16 amino acids. The germline V gene encodes CDR1 SGHRS and CDR2 YFSETQ. CDR3 loop: CASSLSPASSYNEQFF. DNA of the CDR3: TGCGCCAGCAGCTTGTCGCCGGCTAGCTCCTACAATGAGCAGTTCTTC.

This clonotype turned up a few times. The V call is TRBV5-1, the J call TRBJ2-7, with 7 bases that match TRBD1. The CDR3 loop spans 14 amino acids. V gave up 0 bases and J gave up 6 bases; unmatched junction bases: 6. Germline V lookup: CDR1 SGHRS, CDR2 YFSETQ. The CDR3 DNA reads TGCGCCAGCAGCTTGGTTTACAGGGGCGGCGAGCAGTACTTC. It encodes CASSLVYRGGEQYF.

This clonotype occurred a few times. V is TRBV12-3 or TRBV12-4 and J is TRBJ2-1; no definite D call. CDR3 length equals 16 residues. V lost 5 bases, J lost 6 bases, and 20 bases lay in between. The CDR3: CASSPFLGAPPNEQFF. The CDR3 DNA reads as TGTGCCAGCAGTCCCTTTCTCGGCGCCCCCCCCAATGAGCAGTTCTTC.

This clonotype was seen ten or more times. The V and J genes are TRBV24-1 and TRBJ2-3; D unresolved. The CDR3 runs to 13 residues. V was pared by 5 bases and J by 1 base, with 6 bases between. Germline CDR1 is KGHDR and CDR2 is SFDVKD. In nucleotides, the CDR3 is TGTGCCACCAGTGGAGACGGCACAGATACGCAGTATTTT. Amino acid sequence: CATSGDGTDTQYF.

The chain is built from TRBV29-1 and TRBJ1-1; no reliable D call. This CDR3 is built from 11 residues. Germline-derived CDR1 and CDR2 are SQVTM and ANQGSEA. The V end lost 8 bases, the J end lost 1 base, and 8 bases lay between the germline ends. CDR3 sequence: CSTRQNTEAFF. CDR3 nucleotide sequence: TGCAGCACCCGACAGAACACTGAAGCTTTCTTT.

This clonotype was seen more than once but under ten times. The chain employs TRBV29-1 and TRBJ2-2; 7 bases are a match to TRBD2. V dropped 3 bases and J dropped 2; count of bases not matched to a gene: 3. The germline CDR1 and CDR2 sequences are SQVTM and ANQGSEA. The CDR3 loop spans 14 amino acids. Here the CDR3 DNA reads TGCAGCGTTGATGGGACTACCAACACCGGGGAGCTGTTTTTT. It is translated as CSVDGTTNTGELFF.

This clonotype was seen many times. This chain links TRBV6-5 with TRBJ2-1; 10 nucleotides line up with TRBD1. CDR3 size: 15 residues. V trimming: 4 bases; J trimming: 0 bases; junction bases outside the gene matches: 0. Per germline, CDR1 MNHEY and CDR2 SVGAGI. The chain's CDR3 is CASSWDRGSYNEQFF. CDR3 coding DNA: TGTGCCAGCAGTTGGGACAGGGGCTCCTACAATGAGCAGTTCTTC.

CDR3 protein: CATSDPSGGDYEQYF. DNA for the CDR3: TGTGCCACCAGTGATCCTTCGGGAGGGGACTACGAGCAGTACTTC. The chain uses TRBV24-1 and TRBJ2-7; TRBD2 aligns across 8 bases. The CDR3 is made up of 15 amino acids. The V gene end was trimmed by 3 bases and the J gene end by 3 bases; junction bases not matched to a gene: 6. Germline CDR1 and CDR2: KGHDR and SFDVKD.

The chain employs TRBV9 and TRBJ1-1; D uncertain. Germline CDR1 is SGDLS and CDR2 is YYNGEE. The CDR3 is 15 residues long. V gave up 2 bases and J gave up 1 base, with 12 bases separating them. The CDR3 here is CASSVASYENTEAFF. The CDR3 DNA sequence: TGTGCCAGCAGCGTCGCCAGCTATGAGAACACTGAAGCTTTCTTT.

With respect to this clonotype: One junction end disagrees with the germline gene, perhaps due to a read error. CDR3: CASSLLFRGRGQPRHF. The CDR3 DNA sequence: TGTGCCAGCAGTTTATTATTCAGGGGCAGGGGCCAGCCCCGGCATTTT. This chain connects TRBV27 to TRBJ1-5; perhaps TRBD1 as D (6 bases). Looked up from germline, CDR1 is MNHEY and CDR2 is SMNVEV (reference sequence). This CDR3 is built from 16 residues.

The genes are TRBV28 and TRBJ2-7; 10 positions match TRBD2. The CDR3 sequence is 17 residues long. The junction had 7 bases not matched to a gene; V was cut back by 2 bases and J by 0 bases. CDR1 is MDHEN and CDR2 is SYDVKM in the germline V gene. This CDR3 is CASSLKIAGGTSYEQYF. The CDR3 bases are TGTGCCAGCAGTTTAAAAATAGCGGGAGGCACCTCCTACGAGCAGTACTTC.

This clonotype came up a few times. This chain joins TRBV5-1 and TRBJ1-4; D is possibly TRBD1 (5 bases). The length of the CDR3 is 15 residues. V lost 0 bases and J 3 bases, leaving 9 bases between the germline ends. Germline lookup yields CDR1 SGHRS and CDR2 YFSETQ. The CDR3, as DNA: TGCGCCAGCAGCTTGGGCGGGGGTCCTAATGAAAAACTGTTTTTT. Its translation is CASSLGGGPNEKLFF. The full variable domain, in which reference TRBV5-1 and TRBJ1-4 provide the parts outside the CDR3, is KAGVTQTPRYLIKTRGQQVTLSCSPISGHRSVSWYQQTPGQGLQFLFEYFSETQRNKGNFPGRFSGRQFSNSRSEMNVSTLELGDSALYLCASSLGGGPNEKLFFGSGTQLSVL.

This clonotype was found a few times. The chain uses TRBV20-1 and TRBJ1-4; TRBD1 might be the D (5 bases). There are 16 residues in the CDR3. Germline V gene lookup returns CDR1 DFQATT and CDR2 SNEGSKA (reference sequence). V was trimmed by 5 bases and J by 8 bases, leaving 24 bases between them. For the CDR3, the DNA is TGCAGTGCTTTCCCCGGGAGCCGCGGGGGGAGGGAAAAACTGTTTTTT. As protein: CSAFPGSRGGREKLFF.

This rearrangement joins TRBV5-1 to TRBJ2-2; no reliable D call. The V gene lost 5 bases and the J gene lost 4 bases, with 9 bases spanning the gap. The CDR3 covers 13 residues. Germline V CDR1 and CDR2: SGHRS, YFSETQ. In nucleotides, the CDR3 is TGCGCCAGCAGATACGGTAGCACCGGGGAGCTGTTTTTT. Residues: CASRYGSTGELFF. The full variable domain, with the rest looked up from reference TRBV5-1 and TRBJ2-2, is KAGVTQTPRYLIKTRGQQVTLSCSPISGHRSVSWYQQTPGQGLQFLFEYFSETQRNKGNFPGRFSGRQFSNSRSEMNVSTLELGDSALYLCASRYGSTGELFFGEGSRLTVL.